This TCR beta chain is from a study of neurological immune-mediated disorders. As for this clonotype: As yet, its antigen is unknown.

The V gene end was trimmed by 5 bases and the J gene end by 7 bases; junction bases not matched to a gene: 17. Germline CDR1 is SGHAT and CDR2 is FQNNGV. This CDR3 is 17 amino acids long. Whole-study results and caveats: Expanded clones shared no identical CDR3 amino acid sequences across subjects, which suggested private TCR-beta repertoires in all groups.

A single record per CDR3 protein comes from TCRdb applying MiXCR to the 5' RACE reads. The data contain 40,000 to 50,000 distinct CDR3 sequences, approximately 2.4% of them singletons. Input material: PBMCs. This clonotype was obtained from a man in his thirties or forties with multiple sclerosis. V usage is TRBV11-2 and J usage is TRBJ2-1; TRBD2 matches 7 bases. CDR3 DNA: TGTGCCAGCAGCGTTTGGAAAGGGGCGGGAGTAAGGAATGAGCAGTTCTTC. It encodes CASSVWKGAGVRNEQFF.